These T cell receptor beta chains were read from a single sample in a study of blood T cell repertoires in COVID-19. Clones were read by immunoSEQ multiplex PCR, and TCRdb kept only the in-frame ones, dropping some. The sample includes 390,000 or so clones, roughly 85% of them seen just once. Sequencing was carried out using peripheral blood. The receptor source for this set is a woman in her twenties or thirties with active or convalescent COVID-19. Both conserved end residues are part of each CDR3. A D gene is named only where the DNA matches it firmly. Clone size is shown for a subset of rows, as once, few, many or a class of expanded clone.

J,size,D,V,DNA,CDR3
TRBJ2-7,-,-,TRBV4-1,TGCGCCAGCAGCCAAGAGCTAAGCGGTGGCTACGAGCAGTACTTC,CASSQELSGGYEQYF
TRBJ1-3,-,-,TRBV5-1,TGCGCCAGCAGCTTGTCTGGAGGCCACTCTGGAAACACCATATATTTT,CASSLSGGHSGNTIYF
TRBJ1-6,few,-,TRBV2,TGTGCCTCAGGGGACCGGGTAGGAAATTCACCCCTCCACTTT,CASGDRVGNSPLHF
TRBJ2-1,-,TRBD1,TRBV12-3/TRBV12-4,TGTGCCAGCAGTCAGGACAGGAACAATGAGCAGTTCTTC,CASSQDRNNEQFF
TRBJ2-5,few,TRBD2,TRBV5-1,TGCGCCAGCAGCTTGGACGGGCTAGCGGGAAATCTGGAGACCCAGTACTTC,CASSLDGLAGNLETQYF
TRBJ1-1,-,TRBD1,TRBV6-1,TGTGCCAGCAGTGAAGAGCAGGGACAGTACGTCATGAACACTGAAGCTTTCTTT,CASSEEQGQYVMNTEAFF
TRBJ1-6,-,TRBD1,TRBV5-5,TGTGCCAGCAGCCCACAGGGGGGCTATAATTCACCCCTCCACTTT,CASSPQGGYNSPLHF
TRBJ1-1,-,-,TRBV11-2,TGTGCCAGCAGCTTAGCTCAGGGTAAGGGCGTAGCTTTCTTT,CASSLAQGKGVAFF
TRBJ1-2,once,-,TRBV19,TGTGCCAGTAGCGGAGTTAACTATGGCTACACCTTC,CASSGVNYGYTF
TRBJ1-5,-,-,TRBV5-1,TGCGCCAGCAGCTATGACATCAATCAGCCCCAGCATTTT,CASSYDINQPQHF
TRBJ1-3,once,TRBD1,TRBV5-5,TGTGCCAGCAGCCCCCCTGTGACAGGGAGCTCTGGAAACACCATATATTTT,CASSPPVTGSSGNTIYF
TRBJ2-1,-,-,TRBV19,TGTGCCAGTAGTAGAGTGCAGTTCTTC,CASSRVQFF
TRBJ1-5,-,TRBD1,TRBV19,TGTGCCAGTAGTGAATGGACAGGGGCGAGCAATCAGCCCCAGCATTTT,CASSEWTGASNQPQHF
TRBJ1-1,-,-,TRBV11-2,TGTGCCAGCAGCTTAGATCTCGGGAGCGCTGAAGCTTTCTTT,CASSLDLGSAEAFF
TRBJ1-5,-,-,TRBV19,TGTGCCAGTAACAAGGACAGCTATAGCAATCAGCCCCAGCATTTT,CASNKDSYSNQPQHF
TRBJ1-1,-,-,TRBV18,TGTGCCAGCTCACGGCAGGGAAAGAACACTGAAGCTTTCTTT,CASSRQGKNTEAFF
TRBJ2-7,-,TRBD1,TRBV5-1,TGCGCCAGCAGCTTGGCCGGACAGGGTCCCTACGAGCAGTACTTC,CASSLAGQGPYEQYF
TRBJ1-1,-,-,TRBV2,TGTGCCAGCAGTGACGGGGGGGAGTCGAACACTGAAGCTTTCTTT,CASSDGGESNTEAFF
TRBJ1-2,once,-,TRBV25-1,TGTGCCAGCGGGGGATCAGCGGGCTATGGCTACACCTTC,CASGGSAGYGYTF
TRBJ1-1,-,TRBD1,TRBV3-1/TRBV3-2,TGTGCCAGCGCGGACAGGGGGAACACTGAAGCTTTCTTT,CASADRGNTEAFF
TRBJ1-1,-,TRBD1,TRBV7-9,TGTGCCAGCAGTCGCCAGGGGGCACAGCACACTGAAGCTTTCTTT,CASSRQGAQHTEAFF
TRBJ2-1,-,-,TRBV5-5,TGTGCCAGCAGCTTGGCCGTCCAGATCTCCTACAATGAGCAGTTCTTC,CASSLAVQISYNEQFF
TRBJ2-5,-,-,TRBV5-4,TGTGCCAGCAGCTTGGCGGGGTCCTTGGGGCAAGAGACCCAGTACTTC,CASSLAGSLGQETQYF
TRBJ1-3,-,-,TRBV19,TGTGCCAGTAGTATGGTGCTGAGGGGGAAATCTGGAAACACCATATATTTT,CASSMVLRGKSGNTIYF
TRBJ1-2,-,-,TRBV2,TGTGCCAGCAGGATAGAGTATGGCTACACCTTC,CASRIEYGYTF